This T cell receptor beta chain is from a study of early T cells in non-severe SARS-CoV-2 infection. This clonotype was counted many times. Unique molecular identifiers (one per individual cDNA molecule) were attached. One entry per CDR3 protein results from TCRdb running MiXCR on the 5' RACE reads. The sample shows roughly 55,000 distinct CDR3 sequences, roughly 6.8% of them seen only once. The sequence was obtained from an adult who was a healthcare worker with PCR-confirmed SARS-CoV-2 infection or an uninfected control (not recorded which). The sequenced sample was whole blood.

The CDR3 coding sequence is TGTGCCAGCAGCTTAAAGGGGGCGCGTTCTAGTAGCAATCAGCCCCAGCATTTT. Encoded protein: CASSLKGARSSSNQPQHF. The V and J genes are TRBV7-2 and TRBJ1-5; 7 bases align to TRBD1. V was clipped by 2 bases and J by 0 bases; unmatched bases: 10. CDR1 SGHTA and CDR2 FQGNSA come from the germline V gene. The CDR3 is made up of 18 amino acids.